This T cell receptor (beta chain) emerged from a study of blood T cell repertoires in COVID-19. With 4 bases clipped from V and 12 bases from J, the junction kept 9 bases outside the gene matches. This CDR3 is built from 13 residues. From germline, CDR1 is SGHTA and CDR2 FQGNSA. This clone was detected only once. Repertoires were generated with immunoSEQ multiplex PCR, while TCRdb's copy carries only in-frame clones and drops some. The sample has 200,000 to 250,000 clones; about 90% are singletons. The chain links TRBV7-2 to TRBJ1-5; TRBD1 matches at 7 bases. The sample was peripheral blood. The sequence derives from a man aged 25 to 40 with COVID-19, enrolled during active disease. CDR3 nucleotides: TGTGCCAGCAGCTCTCAGACGCAGGGGGTCCAGCATTTT. Its protein product is CASSSQTQGVQHF. Full variable domain (missing parts from reference TRBV7-2 and TRBJ1-5): GAGVSQSPSNKVTEKGKDVELRCDPISGHTALYWYRQSLGQGLEFLIYFQGNSAPDKSGLPSDRFSAERTGGSVSTLTIQRTQQEDSAVYLCASSSQTQGVQHFGDGTRLSIL.